These 2 T cell receptor beta chains were all obtained from the same sample, sequenced in a study of response to subunit inactivated influenza vaccine. TCRdb used MiXCR to reprocess the RT-PCR reads, holding one entry per CDR3 protein. The sample carries more than 200,000 distinct CDR3 sequences, 12% recorded once. This material consisted of non-naive T cells sorted from PBMCs, taken approximately 15 days before vaccination. Receptors originate from a man aged 50-59 years who received an inactivated influenza vaccine.

This clonotype showed up just a few times. V is TRBV28 and J is TRBJ2-5, with 11 nucleotides matching TRBD2. In germline, CDR1 is MDHEN, CDR2 SYDVKM. The junction had 6 bases not matched to a gene; V was cut back by 1 base and J by 2 bases. The CDR3 totals 17 residues. The CDR3 spells CASSLYRLAGRQETQYF. In DNA form, the CDR3 reads TGTGCCAGCAGTTTATACCGACTAGCGGGGCGACAAGAGACCCAGTACTTC.

This clonotype was observed many times. V usage is TRBV25-1 and J usage is TRBJ2-1; D is possibly TRBD1 (6 bases). This CDR3 region has 14 residues. In germline, CDR1 is MGHDK, CDR2 SYGVNS. Trimming pared 1 base from V and 9 bases from J, leaving 13 bases between. This CDR3 is CASSECTGICEQFF. The CDR3 nucleotides are TGTGCCAGCAGTGAATGTACAGGGATTTGTGAGCAGTTCTTC.